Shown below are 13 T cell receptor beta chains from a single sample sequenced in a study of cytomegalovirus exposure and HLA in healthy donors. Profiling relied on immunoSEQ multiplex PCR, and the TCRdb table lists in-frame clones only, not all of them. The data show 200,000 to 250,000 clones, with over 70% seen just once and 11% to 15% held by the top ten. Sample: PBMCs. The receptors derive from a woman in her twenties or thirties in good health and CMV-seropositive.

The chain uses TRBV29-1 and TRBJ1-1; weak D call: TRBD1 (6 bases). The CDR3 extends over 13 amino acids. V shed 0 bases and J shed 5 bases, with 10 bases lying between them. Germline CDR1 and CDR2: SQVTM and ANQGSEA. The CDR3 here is CSVEDLGGTEAFF. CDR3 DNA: TGCAGCGTTGAAGATCTAGGGGGAACTGAAGCTTTCTTT.

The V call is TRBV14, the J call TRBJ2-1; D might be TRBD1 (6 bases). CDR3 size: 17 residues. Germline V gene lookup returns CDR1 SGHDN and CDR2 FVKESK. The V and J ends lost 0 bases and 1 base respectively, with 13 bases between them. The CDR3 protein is CASSQDRNRASYNEQFF. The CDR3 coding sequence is TGTGCCAGCAGCCAAGATAGGAACAGGGCTTCCTACAATGAGCAGTTCTTC.

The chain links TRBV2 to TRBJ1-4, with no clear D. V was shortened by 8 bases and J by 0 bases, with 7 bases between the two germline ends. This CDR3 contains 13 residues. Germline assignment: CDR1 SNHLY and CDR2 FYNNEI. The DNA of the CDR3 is TGTGCCAGCCTTCCGCCAACTAATGAAAAACTGTTTTTT. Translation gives CASLPPTNEKLFF. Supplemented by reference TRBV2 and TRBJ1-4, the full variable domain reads EPEVTQTPSHQVTQMGQEVILRCVPISNHLYFYWYRQILGQKVEFLVSFYNNEISEKSEIFDDQFSVERPDGSNFTLKIRSTKLEDSAMYFCASLPPTNEKLFFGSGTQLSVL.

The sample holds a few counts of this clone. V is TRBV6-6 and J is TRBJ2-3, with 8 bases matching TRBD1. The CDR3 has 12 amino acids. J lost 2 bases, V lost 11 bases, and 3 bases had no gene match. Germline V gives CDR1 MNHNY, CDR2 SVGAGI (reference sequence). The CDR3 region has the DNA TGTGCCGGGCAGGGGGCCACAGATACGCAGTATTTT. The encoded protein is CAGQGATDTQYF.

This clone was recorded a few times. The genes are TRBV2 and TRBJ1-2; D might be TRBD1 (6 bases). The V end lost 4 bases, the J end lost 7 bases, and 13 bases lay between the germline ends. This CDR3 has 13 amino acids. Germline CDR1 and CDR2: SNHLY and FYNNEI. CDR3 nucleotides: TGTGCCAGCAGTGGACAGGCTGCGGGTGGCTACACCTTC. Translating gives CASSGQAAGGYTF.

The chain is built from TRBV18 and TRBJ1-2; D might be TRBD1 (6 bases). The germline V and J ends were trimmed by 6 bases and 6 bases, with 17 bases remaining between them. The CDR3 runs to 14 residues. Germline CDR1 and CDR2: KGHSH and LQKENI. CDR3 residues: CASSLGAPRDGYTF. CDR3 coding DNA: TGTGCCAGCTCTTTGGGGGCACCTAGGGATGGCTACACCTTC.

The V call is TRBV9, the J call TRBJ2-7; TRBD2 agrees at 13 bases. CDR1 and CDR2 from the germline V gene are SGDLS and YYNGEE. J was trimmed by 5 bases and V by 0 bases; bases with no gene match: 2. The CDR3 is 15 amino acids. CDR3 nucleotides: TGTGCCAGCAGCGTAGGGACTAGCGGGAGCGACGAGCAGTACTTC. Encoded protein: CASSVGTSGSDEQYF. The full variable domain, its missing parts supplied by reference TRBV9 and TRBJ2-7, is DSGVTQTPKHLITATGQRVTLRCSPRSGDLSVYWYQQSLDQGLQFLIQYYNGEERAKGNILERFSAQQFPDLHSELNLSSLELGDSALYFCASSVGTSGSDEQYFGPGTRLTVT.

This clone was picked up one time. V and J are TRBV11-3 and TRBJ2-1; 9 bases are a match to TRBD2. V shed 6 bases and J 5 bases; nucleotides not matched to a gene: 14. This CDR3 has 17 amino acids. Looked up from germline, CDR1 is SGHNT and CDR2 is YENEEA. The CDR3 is CASRQGKSGGNHNEQFF. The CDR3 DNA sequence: TGTGCCAGCAGACAAGGAAAAAGCGGGGGGAACCACAATGAGCAGTTCTTC.

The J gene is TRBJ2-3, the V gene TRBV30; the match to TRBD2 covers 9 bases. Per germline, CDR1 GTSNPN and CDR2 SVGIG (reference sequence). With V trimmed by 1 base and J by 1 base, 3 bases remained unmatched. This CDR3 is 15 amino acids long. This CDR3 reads CAWSAQREGTDTQYF. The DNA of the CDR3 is TGTGCCTGGAGTGCTCAGCGGGAGGGCACAGATACGCAGTATTTT. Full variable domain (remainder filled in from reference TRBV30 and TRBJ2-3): SQTIHQWPATLVQPVGSPLSLECTVEGTSNPNLYWYRQAAGRGLQLLFYSVGIGQISSEVPQNLSASRPQDRQFILSSKKLLLSDSGFYLCAWSAQREGTDTQYFGPGTRLTVL.

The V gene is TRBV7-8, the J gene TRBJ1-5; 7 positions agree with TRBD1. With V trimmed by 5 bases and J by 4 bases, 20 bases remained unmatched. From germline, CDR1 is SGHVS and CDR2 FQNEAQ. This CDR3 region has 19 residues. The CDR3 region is CASSPTPRATGTANQPQHF. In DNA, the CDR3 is TGTGCCAGCAGCCCTACACCCCGCGCAACCGGGACAGCAAATCAGCCCCAGCATTTT.

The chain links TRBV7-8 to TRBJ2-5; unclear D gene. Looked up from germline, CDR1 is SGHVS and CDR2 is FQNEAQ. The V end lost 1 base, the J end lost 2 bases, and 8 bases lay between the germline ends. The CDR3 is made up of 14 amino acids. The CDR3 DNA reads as TGTGCCAGCAGCTTAGGACCCAAACAAGAGACCCAGTACTTC. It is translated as CASSLGPKQETQYF.

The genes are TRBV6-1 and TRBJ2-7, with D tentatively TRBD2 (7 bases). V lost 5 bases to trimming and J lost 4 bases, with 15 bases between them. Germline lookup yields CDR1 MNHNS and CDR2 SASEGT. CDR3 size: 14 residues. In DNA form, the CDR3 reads TGTGCCAGCAGTCCGGAGGGGGGGCTTTACGAGCAGTACTTC. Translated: CASSPEGGLYEQYF.

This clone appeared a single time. This chain's CDR3 is CASSSGRTDEAFF. The CDR3 nucleotides are TGTGCCAGCAGCTCCGGACGGACAGATGAAGCTTTCTTT. This rearrangement joins TRBV9 to TRBJ1-1; tentatively, D is TRBD1 (6 bases). CDR1 is SGDLS, CDR2 YYNGEE, per germline. Trimming took off 4 bases at V and 7 bases at J, with 14 bases between the two ends. This CDR3 spans 13 amino acids.